The clone carrying this TCR beta chain occurred a few times. As originally analysed: The authors estimated nucleated cell counts from reference gene primer amplification. Using immunoSEQ multiplex PCR, the repertoire was profiled, and TCRdb retains in-frame clones only, with some absent. For V, J and clone size, that table is used; D and trimming come from the DNA. This table has 53,000 or so clones, just over 90% appearing once. The CDR3 totals 13 residues. The germline V and J ends were trimmed by 2 bases and 2 bases, with 7 bases remaining between them. The germline gives CDR1 SGDLS, CDR2 YYNGEE. The sample belongs to a study of blood T cell repertoires in COVID-19. Study details: The United States, Italy and Spain supplied acute and convalescent COVID-19 samples. Sample material is recorded as cDNA or gDNA derived from T cells, B-cell-depleted T cells, or PBMCs.

The chain is built from TRBV9 and TRBJ1-2; D uncertain. Sequenced: peripheral blood. This TCR came from a man aged 35-49 years with acute or convalescent COVID-19. This CDR3 is CASSVDTNYGYTF. The CDR3 bases are TGTGCCAGCAGCGTCGACACGAACTATGGCTACACCTTC.